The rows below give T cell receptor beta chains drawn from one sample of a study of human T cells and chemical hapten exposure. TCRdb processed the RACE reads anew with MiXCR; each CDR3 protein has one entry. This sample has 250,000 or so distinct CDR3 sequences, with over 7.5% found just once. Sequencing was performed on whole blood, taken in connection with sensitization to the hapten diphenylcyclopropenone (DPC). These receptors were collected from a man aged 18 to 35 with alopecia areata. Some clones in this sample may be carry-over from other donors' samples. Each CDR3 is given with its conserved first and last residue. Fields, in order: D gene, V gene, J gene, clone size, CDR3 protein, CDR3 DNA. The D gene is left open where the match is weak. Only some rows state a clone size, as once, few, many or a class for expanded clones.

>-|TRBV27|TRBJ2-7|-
CASSFGDEQYF
TGTGCCAGCAGTTTCGGTGACGAGCAGTACTTC
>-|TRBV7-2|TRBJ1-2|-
CASSTNPTGMNGYTF
TGTGCCAGCAGCACCAACCCTACAGGGATGAATGGCTACACCTTC
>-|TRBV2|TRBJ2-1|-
CASNGEYNEQFF
TGTGCCAGCAACGGGGAGTACAATGAGCAGTTCTTC
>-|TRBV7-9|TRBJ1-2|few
CASSRVPVAGENYGYTF
TGTGCCAGCAGTCGGGTACCGGTTGCAGGGGAGAACTATGGCTACACCTTC
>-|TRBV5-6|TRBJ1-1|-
CASTYLGGSNTEAFF
TGTGCCAGCACCTACCTAGGGGGGTCGAACACTGAAGCTTTCTTT
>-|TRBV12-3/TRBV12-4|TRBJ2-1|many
CASGDNEQFF
TGTGCCAGCGGGGACAATGAGCAGTTCTTC
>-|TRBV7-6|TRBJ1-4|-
CASSSTDSWKEKLFF
TGTGCCAGCAGCTCAACCGACAGCTGGAAGGAAAAACTGTTTTTT
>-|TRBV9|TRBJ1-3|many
CASSVVSGGAGNTIYF
TGTGCCAGCAGCGTAGTTTCCGGGGGCGCTGGAAACACCATATATTTT
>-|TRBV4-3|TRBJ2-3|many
CASSQEVEGTDTQYF
TGCGCCAGCAGCCAAGAGGTGGAGGGAACAGATACGCAGTATTTT
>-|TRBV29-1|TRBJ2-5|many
CSVEDIGHRETQYF
TGCAGCGTTGAAGATATAGGACATAGGGAGACCCAGTACTTC
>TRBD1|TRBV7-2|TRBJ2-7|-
CASSLGDRFFSYEQYF
TGTGCCAGCAGCTTAGGGGACAGATTTTTCTCCTACGAGCAGTACTTC